This T cell receptor (beta chain) was identified during a study of long-term antiretroviral therapy in people with HIV. Study results and caveats: Repertoires from HIV showed CDR3 length ranges narrower than those of controls.

There was at least one pre-ART PBMC sample for each donor, plus at least two post-ART PBMC samples. With regard to this clone: The antigen is undetermined.

Running of the v3.0 immunoSEQ assay took place at survey level. The method was immunoSEQ multiplex PCR; TCRdb's version includes in-frame clones alone and lacks a portion of them. The data hold some 29,000 clones, with 75% to 90% observed a single time. The CDR3 spans 15 residues. The V and J ends lost 6 bases and 4 bases, in that order; junction bases with no gene match: 12. Looked up from germline, CDR1 is MDHEN and CDR2 is SYDVKM. The material was unsorted PBMCs, obtained 3.2 years before starting antiretroviral therapy. This receptor was obtained from a man in his fifties or sixties with HIV. The V and J genes are TRBV28 and TRBJ2-7, with 7 bases fitting TRBD1. The CDR3 DNA follows: TGTGCCAGCAGATCTATCGGGACAGCGGCGTACGAGCAGTACTTC. Encoded protein: CASRSIGTAAYEQYF.